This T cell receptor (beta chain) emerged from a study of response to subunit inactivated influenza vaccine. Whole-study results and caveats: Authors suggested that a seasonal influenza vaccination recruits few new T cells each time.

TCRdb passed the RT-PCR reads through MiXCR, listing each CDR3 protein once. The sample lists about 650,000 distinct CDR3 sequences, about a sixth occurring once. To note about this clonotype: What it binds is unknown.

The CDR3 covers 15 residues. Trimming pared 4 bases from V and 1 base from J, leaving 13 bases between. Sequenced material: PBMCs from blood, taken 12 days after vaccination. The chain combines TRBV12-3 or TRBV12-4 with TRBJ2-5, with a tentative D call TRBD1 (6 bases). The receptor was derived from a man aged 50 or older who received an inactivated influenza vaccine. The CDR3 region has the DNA TGTGCCAGCAGTTGGTTCCAGGGGTTCCAAGAGACCCAGTACTTC. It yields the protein CASSWFQGFQETQYF.